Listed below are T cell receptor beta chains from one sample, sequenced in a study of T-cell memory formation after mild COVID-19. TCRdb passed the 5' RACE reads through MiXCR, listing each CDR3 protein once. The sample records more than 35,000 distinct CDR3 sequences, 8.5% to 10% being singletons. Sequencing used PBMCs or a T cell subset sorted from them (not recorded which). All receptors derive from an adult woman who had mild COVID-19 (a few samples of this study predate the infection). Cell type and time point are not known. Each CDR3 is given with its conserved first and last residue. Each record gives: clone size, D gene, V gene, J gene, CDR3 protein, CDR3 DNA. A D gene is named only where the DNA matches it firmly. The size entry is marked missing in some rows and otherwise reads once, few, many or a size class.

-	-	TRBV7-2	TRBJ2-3	CASSLGGAQRTDTQYF	TGTGCCAGCAGCTTAGGTGGGGCGCAGCGGACAGATACGCAGTATTTT
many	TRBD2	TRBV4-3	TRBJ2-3	CASSQGTSGITDTQYF	TGCGCCAGCAGCCAGGGGACTAGCGGGATAACAGATACGCAGTATTTT
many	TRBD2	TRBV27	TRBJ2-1	CASSPIQRGHNEQFF	TGTGCCAGCAGCCCGATTCAGCGGGGACACAATGAGCAGTTCTTC
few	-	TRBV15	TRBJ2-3	CATSRDRWGTDTQYF	TGTGCCACCAGCAGAGATAGGTGGGGCACAGATACGCAGTATTTT
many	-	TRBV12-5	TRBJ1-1	CASGFANSGGRFVANTEAFF	TGTGCTAGTGGTTTCGCGAATTCCGGGGGGCGTTTTGTAGCGAACACTGAAGCTTTCTTT
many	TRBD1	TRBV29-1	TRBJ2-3	CSVDMAAGGDTQYF	TGCAGCGTTGACATGGCCGCAGGGGGAGATACGCAGTATTTT
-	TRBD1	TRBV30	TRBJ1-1	CAWSAGGSANTEAFF	TGTGCCTGGAGTGCAGGGGGGAGTGCGAACACTGAAGCTTTCTTT
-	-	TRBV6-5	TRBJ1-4	CASSLFGGQEKLFF	TGTGCCAGCAGTTTATTCGGGGGGCAGGAGAAACTGTTTTTT
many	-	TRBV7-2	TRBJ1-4	CASSFQSATNEKLFF	TGTGCCAGCAGCTTCCAGTCAGCAACTAATGAAAAACTGTTTTTT
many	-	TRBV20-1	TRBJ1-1	CSASRGVAVTEAFF	TGCAGTGCTAGTCGGGGTGTTGCGGTCACTGAAGCTTTCTTT
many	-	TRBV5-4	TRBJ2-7	CASSLGGVGLLSYEQYF	TGTGCCAGCAGCTTGGGAGGCGTGGGCTTGCTCTCCTACGAGCAGTACTTC
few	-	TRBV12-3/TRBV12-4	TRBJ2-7	CASTLWGTRGYEQYF	TGTGCCAGCACCTTATGGGGAACTCGAGGCTACGAGCAGTACTTC
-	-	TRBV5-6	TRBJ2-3	CAGAIGATDTQYF	TGTGCCGGAGCAATCGGCGCGACAGATACGCAGTATTTT
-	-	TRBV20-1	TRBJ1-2	CSAKERGRSGYTF	TGCAGTGCTAAGGAGCGGGGGCGCTCTGGCTACACCTTC
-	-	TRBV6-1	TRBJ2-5	CASSEPGKETQYF	TGTGCCAGCAGTGAACCAGGGAAAGAGACCCAGTACTTC
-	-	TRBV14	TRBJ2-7	CASSAGLGVYEQYF	TGTGCCAGCAGCGCGGGACTTGGGGTTTACGAGCAGTACTTC
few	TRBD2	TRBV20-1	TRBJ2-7	CSARDRYSGRPFEQYF	TGCAGTGCTAGAGATCGCTATAGCGGGCGGCCTTTCGAGCAGTACTTC
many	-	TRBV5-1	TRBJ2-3	CASSFILTDTQYF	TGCGCCAGCAGCTTTATTTTGACAGATACGCAGTATTTT
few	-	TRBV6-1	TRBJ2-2	CAIHRVEGTGELFF	TGTGCCATTCACAGGGTTGAAGGAACCGGGGAGCTGTTTTTT
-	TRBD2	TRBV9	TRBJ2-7	CASSVEPGLAYEQYF	TGTGCCAGCAGCGTTGAGCCGGGACTAGCCTACGAGCAGTACTTC
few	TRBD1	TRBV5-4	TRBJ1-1	CASSLTGVMNTEAFF	TGTGCCAGCAGCTTAACAGGGGTCATGAACACTGAAGCTTTCTTT
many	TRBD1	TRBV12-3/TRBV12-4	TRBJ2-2	CASSPRGTTGGNTGELFF	TGTGCCAGCAGTCCGCGGGGAACGACAGGGGGTAACACCGGGGAGCTGTTTTTT
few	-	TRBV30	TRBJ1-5	CAWSRFENQPQHF	TGTGCCTGGAGTAGGTTTGAGAATCAGCCCCAGCATTTT
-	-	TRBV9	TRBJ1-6	CASSPRVGNSPLHF	TGTGCCAGCAGCCCCCGGGTGGGCAATTCACCCCTCCACTTT
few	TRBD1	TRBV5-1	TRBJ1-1	CASSVDRDTEAFF	TGCGCCAGCAGCGTCGACAGGGACACTGAAGCTTTCTTT
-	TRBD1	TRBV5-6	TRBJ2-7	CASSWGQGAREQYF	TGTGCCAGCAGCTGGGGACAGGGGGCAAGGGAGCAGTACTTC
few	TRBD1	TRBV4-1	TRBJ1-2	CASSQDNRYRGLGYTF	TGCGCCAGCAGCCAAGATAATCGTTACAGGGGATTAGGCTACACCTTC
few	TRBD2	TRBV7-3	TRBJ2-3	CASSPNPSGTDTQYF	TGTGCCAGCAGCCCAAATCCTAGCGGAACAGATACGCAGTATTTT
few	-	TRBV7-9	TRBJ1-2	CASSLNRERGYTF	TGTGCCAGCAGCCTCAACAGGGAACGGGGCTACACCTTC
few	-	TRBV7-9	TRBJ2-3	CASSLVGSGLGDTQYF	TGTGCCAGCAGCTTAGTCGGTAGCGGCTTAGGGGATACGCAGTATTTT
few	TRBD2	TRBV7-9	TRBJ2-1	CASSPQAGLAGVNEQFF	TGTGCCAGCAGCCCACAAGCCGGACTAGCGGGAGTCAATGAGCAGTTCTTC
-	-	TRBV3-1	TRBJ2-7	CASSQDVTGRVSYEQYF	TGTGCCAGCAGCCAAGATGTTACAGGGCGGGTGTCCTACGAGCAGTACTTC
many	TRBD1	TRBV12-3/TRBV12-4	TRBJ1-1	CANDRGPNTEAFF	TGTGCCAATGACAGGGGACCGAACACTGAAGCTTTCTTT
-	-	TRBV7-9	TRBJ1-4	CASSLGVGNEKLFF	TGTGCCAGCAGCTTAGGAGTTGGAAATGAAAAACTGTTTTTT
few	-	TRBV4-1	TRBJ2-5	CASSQPGAGGAKTQYF	TGCGCCAGCAGCCAACCCGGGGCCGGAGGGGCAAAGACCCAGTACTTC
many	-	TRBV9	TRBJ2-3	CASSVGQLTDTQYF	TGTGCCAGCAGCGTAGGCCAGCTCACAGATACGCAGTATTTT
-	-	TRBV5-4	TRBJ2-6	CASRLGGSGANVLTF	TGTGCCAGCAGGTTGGGCGGCTCTGGGGCCAACGTCCTGACTTTC
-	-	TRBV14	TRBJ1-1	CASSQGLRVGAFF	TGTGCCAGCAGCCAAGGGCTGAGGGTAGGCGCTTTCTTT
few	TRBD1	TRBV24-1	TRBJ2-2	CATRSTGTGGTGELFF	TGTGCCACCAGAAGTACCGGGACAGGGGGCACCGGGGAGCTGTTTTTT
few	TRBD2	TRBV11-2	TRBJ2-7	CASSRGLAGGLRSYEQYF	TGTGCCAGCAGCCGAGGACTAGCGGGAGGCCTTCGGTCTTACGAGCAGTACTTC
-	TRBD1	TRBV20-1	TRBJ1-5	CSAQGGGSQPQHF	TGCAGTGCCCAGGGAGGGGGCAGTCAGCCCCAGCATTTT
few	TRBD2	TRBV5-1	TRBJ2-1	CASSQDSGSWYEQFF	TGCGCCAGCAGCCAGGATAGCGGGAGTTGGTATGAGCAGTTCTTC
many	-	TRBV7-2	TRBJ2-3	CASSLVGGTDTQYF	TGTGCCAGCAGCTTAGTTGGGGGCACAGATACGCAGTATTTT
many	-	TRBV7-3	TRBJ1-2	CASSPGQTSRTSGYTF	TGTGCCAGCAGCCCAGGTCAGACTTCCAGGACGAGTGGCTACACCTTC
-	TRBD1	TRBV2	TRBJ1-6	CASSGGQGALSPLHF	TGTGCCAGCAGTGGCGGACAGGGGGCTCTCTCACCCCTCCACTTT
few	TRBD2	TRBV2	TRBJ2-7	CASRVAGEGANEQYF	TGTGCCAGCAGAGTCGCGGGGGAGGGAGCCAACGAGCAGTACTTC
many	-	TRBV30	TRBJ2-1	CAWRTPGPLPEQFF	TGTGCCTGGAGGACACCGGGACCGCTTCCAGAGCAGTTCTTC
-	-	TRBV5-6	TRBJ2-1	CASSLTDEQFF	TGTGCCAGCAGCCTTACGGATGAGCAGTTCTTC
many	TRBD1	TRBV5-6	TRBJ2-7	CASSSRGQAYEQYF	TGTGCCAGCAGCTCCCGCGGACAGGCCTACGAGCAGTACTTC
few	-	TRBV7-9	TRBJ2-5	CASSLGPPQETQYF	TGTGCCAGCAGCTTAGGACCACCCCAAGAGACCCAGTACTTC
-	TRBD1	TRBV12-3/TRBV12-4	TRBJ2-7	CASSARTGTEQYF	TGTGCCAGCAGCGCGCGGACAGGGACCGAGCAGTACTTC
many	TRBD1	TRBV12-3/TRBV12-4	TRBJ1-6	CASSSGTDNSPLHF	TGTGCCAGCAGCTCCGGGACAGATAATTCACCCCTCCACTTT
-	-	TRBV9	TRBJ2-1	CASSVGLGGGEQFF	TGTGCCAGCAGCGTTGGCCTAGGAGGTGGTGAGCAGTTCTTC
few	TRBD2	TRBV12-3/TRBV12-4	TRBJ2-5	CASSWTSGSQETQYF	TGTGCCAGCAGTTGGACTAGCGGGAGCCAAGAGACCCAGTACTTC
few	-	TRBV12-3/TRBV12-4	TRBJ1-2	CASSLDPGTGGYTF	TGTGCCAGCAGTTTAGATCCAGGAACTGGGGGCTACACCTTC
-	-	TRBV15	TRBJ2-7	CATSPPEARQYF	TGTGCCACCAGCCCCCCGGAGGCCCGCCAGTACTTC
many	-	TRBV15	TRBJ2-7	CATSRDAGKYEQYF	TGTGCCACCAGCAGAGATGCGGGGAAGTACGAGCAGTACTTC
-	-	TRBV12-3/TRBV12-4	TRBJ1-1	CASSTQWQMNTEAFF	TGTGCCAGCAGTACCCAGTGGCAGATGAACACTGAAGCTTTCTTT
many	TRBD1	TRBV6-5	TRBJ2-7	CASSYVQGASYEQYF	TGTGCCAGCAGTTACGTCCAGGGGGCGTCCTACGAGCAGTACTTC